Shown below are 26 T cell receptor beta chains from a single sample sequenced in a study of T cell changes during pregnancy in multiple sclerosis. Generated by immunoSEQ multiplex PCR, the TCRdb table keeps only in-frame clones and is missing some. The sample has 100,000 or so clones, about 94% seen once. The sample here was peripheral blood, taken before pregnancy. Receptors were obtained from a female donor with multiple sclerosis, enrolled in a pregnancy study.

The chain employs TRBV30 and TRBJ2-1; D is perhaps TRBD2 (5 bases). This CDR3 is built from 14 residues. The V end lost 7 bases, the J end lost 6 bases, and 19 bases lay between the germline ends. CDR1 is GTSNPN, CDR2 SVGIG, per germline (reference sequence). The CDR3 bases are TGTGCCTCGGTTCGAGAGGAGGTTTCCAATGAGCAGTTCTTC. Protein sequence: CASVREEVSNEQFF.

The V gene is TRBV5-6, the J gene TRBJ2-7; TRBD2 is a possible D gene (6 bases). Trimming removed 1 base from V and 7 bases from J, with 15 bases in between. The V gene's germline CDR1 is SGHDT and CDR2 YYEEEE. The CDR3 extends over 14 amino acids. The CDR3 loop reads CASSLRQGGAEQYF. The CDR3 bases are TGTGCCAGCAGCTTGCGGCAGGGAGGTGCGGAGCAGTACTTC.

V usage is TRBV15 and J usage is TRBJ1-5; 7 nucleotides match TRBD1. The germline V gene encodes CDR1 LNHNV and CDR2 YYDKDF (reference sequence). This CDR3 contains 15 residues. J was trimmed by 3 bases and V by 5 bases; bases with no gene match: 7. The CDR3 nucleotides read TGTGCCACCAGCCCGGAGAGGGGGCCCAATCAGCCCCAGCATTTT. Translation gives CATSPERGPNQPQHF.

The chain carries TRBV27 and TRBJ2-4; TRBD1 matches at 9 bases. The length of the CDR3 is 14 residues. Per the germline V gene, CDR1 is MNHEY and CDR2 is SMNVEV (reference sequence). The V gene end was trimmed by 6 bases and the J gene end by 7 bases; junction bases not matched to a gene: 7. The CDR3 DNA reads as TGTGCCAGCAGCCCAGGACAGGGGTTCAACATTCAGTACTTC. Protein sequence: CASSPGQGFNIQYF.

The rearrangement joins TRBV19 to TRBJ2-1, with 7 positions matching TRBD1. The CDR3 contains 14 residues. The V and J ends lost 5 bases and 3 bases, in that order; junction bases with no gene match: 4. Germline CDR1 reads LNHDA; CDR2 reads SQIVND (reference sequence). In DNA form, the CDR3 reads TGTGCCAGTAGTCCGGGACAGCTCTACAATGAGCAGTTCTTC. Translating it yields CASSPGQLYNEQFF.

The table lists this clone with a count of one. This rearrangement joins TRBV23-1 to TRBJ1-5; 7 positions match TRBD1. TRBV23-1 is an ORF; its function is uncertain. The CDR3 length is 20 residues. V lost 2 bases to trimming and J lost 0 bases; unmatched junction nucleotides: 16. The CDR3 protein is CASSQKKKGTAVYSNQPQHF. CDR3 in DNA: TGCGCCAGCAGTCAAAAGAAAAAAGGGACAGCAGTCTATAGCAATCAGCCCCAGCATTTT.

The rearrangement uses TRBV6-5 and TRBJ1-5; TRBD1 might be the D (5 bases). V was pared by 0 bases and J by 4 bases, with 10 bases between. Per the germline V gene, CDR1 is MNHEY and CDR2 is SVGAGI. CDR3 length: 15 amino acids. The CDR3 nucleotides are TGTGCCAGCAGTTACTCACAGGATTCGAATCAGCCCCAGCATTTT. Encoded protein: CASSYSQDSNQPQHF.

The rearrangement links TRBV5-4 to TRBJ2-7, with 11 bases that match TRBD2. Trimming at V came to 3 bases and at J to 7 bases, leaving 9 bases not matched to a gene. The CDR3 contains 15 residues. CDR1 is SGHNT and CDR2 is YYREEE in the germline V gene (reference sequence). The CDR3 coding sequence is TGTGCCAGCAGCTCGCTAGCGGGAGGACTTCTAGAGCAGTACTTC. This translates into CASSSLAGGLLEQYF.

The chain links TRBV7-2 to TRBJ2-7; 8 bases agree with TRBD2. The CDR3 is 15 residues long. V lost 3 bases to trimming and J lost 2 bases; unmatched junction nucleotides: 6. Germline-derived CDR1 and CDR2 are SGHTA and FQGNSA. This chain's CDR3 is CASSFTSGVAYEQYF. Here the CDR3 DNA reads TGTGCCAGCAGCTTCACTAGCGGAGTTGCCTACGAGCAGTACTTC. The full variable domain, in which reference TRBV7-2 and TRBJ2-7 provide the parts outside the CDR3, is GAGVSQSPSNKVTEKGKDVELRCDPISGHTALYWYRQSLGQGLEFLIYFQGNSAPDKSGLPSDRFSAERTGGSVSTLTIQRTQQEDSAVYLCASSFTSGVAYEQYFGPGTRLTVT.

The V call is TRBV19, the J call TRBJ2-1; possibly TRBD2 for D (8 bases). V was clipped by 6 bases and J by 7 bases, with 25 bases between them. This CDR3 comprises 17 residues. Germline loops: CDR1 LNHDA, CDR2 SQIVND (reference sequence). Written as DNA, the CDR3 is TGTGCCAGTAGGCCTCTAGGGGGCGGGAGCGGGAGTAATGAGCAGTTCTTC. This encodes CASRPLGGGSGSNEQFF.

The V call is TRBV30, the J call TRBJ2-1; TRBD2 is a possible D gene (5 bases). Trimming took 2 bases from V and 8 from J, leaving 13 bases between them. Germline V gene lookup returns CDR1 GTSNPN and CDR2 SVGIG (reference sequence). The CDR3 consists of 13 residues. CDR3 nucleotide sequence: TGTGCCTGGAGTTCAAACCTAGCATATGAGCAGTTCTTC. It translates to CAWSSNLAYEQFF.

CDR3 nucleotide sequence: TGCAGCGTTGAAGAAAGCACAGGGGGGTCCACCGGGGAGCTGTTTTTT. It yields the protein CSVEESTGGSTGELFF. The chain couples TRBV29-1 to TRBJ2-2, with 8 bases aligning to TRBD1. The ends lost 0 bases at V and 4 bases at J; junction bases unmatched: 7. Germline V CDR1 and CDR2: SQVTM, ANQGSEA. The CDR3 runs 16 residues.

In this sample, this clone turned up once. The genes are TRBV5-8 and TRBJ1-1; TRBD1 agrees at 7 bases. V shed 1 base, J shed 0 bases, and the junction held 9 bases outside the gene matches. Germline V gene data show CDR1 as SGHTS and CDR2 as YDEGEE. The length of the CDR3 is 17 residues. The CDR3 here is CASSLYRDRRLNTEAFF. The CDR3 bases are TGTGCCAGCAGCTTGTACCGGGACAGACGTTTGAACACTGAAGCTTTCTTT.

The chain combines TRBV19 with TRBJ1-3; no definite D call. V lost 4 bases and J 4 bases, leaving 17 bases between the germline ends. The CDR3 is 16 amino acids. The germline V gene encodes CDR1 LNHDA and CDR2 SQIVND (reference sequence). The CDR3 region is CASSRTVRGIGNTIYF. In DNA form, the CDR3 reads TGTGCCAGTAGTAGAACCGTTCGGGGTATCGGAAACACCATATATTTT. Based on the CDR3 plus reference TRBV19 and TRBJ1-3, the full variable domain is DGGITQSPKYLFRKEGQNVTLSCEQNLNHDAMYWYRQDPGQGLRLIYYSQIVNDFQKGDIAEGYSVSREKKESFPLTVTSAQKNPTAFYLCASSRTVRGIGNTIYFGEGSWLTVV.

This sequence joins TRBV19 and TRBJ2-7; TRBD2 is a possible D gene (6 bases). CDR1 and CDR2 from the germline V gene are LNHDA and SQIVND (reference sequence). This CDR3 is 13 amino acids long. Between the trimmed V and J ends, which lost 6 bases and 7 bases, there was a span of 16 bases. CDR3 sequence (DNA): TGTGCCAGTAGCTACTTGCGGGGTTTGGAGCAGTACTTC. It encodes CASSYLRGLEQYF.

The chain uses TRBV25-1 and TRBJ1-5; no firm D call. The CDR3 extends over 14 amino acids. V gave up 9 bases and J gave up 2 bases, with 14 bases separating them. Germline V gives CDR1 MGHDK, CDR2 SYGVNS. As DNA, the CDR3 is TGTGCCAGTGCCCCCGGGGTCGGCAATCAGCCCCAGCATTTT. It codes for CASAPGVGNQPQHF.

The V gene is TRBV18, the J gene TRBJ1-2; TRBD1 agrees at 8 bases. The CDR3 consists of 13 residues. Per the germline V gene, CDR1 is KGHSH and CDR2 is LQKENI. J lost 8 bases, V lost 5 bases, and 7 bases had no gene match. The CDR3 reads CASSTDRVEGYTF. The CDR3 DNA is TGTGCCAGCTCAACGGACAGGGTGGAGGGCTACACCTTC.

The chain links TRBV14 to TRBJ2-3, with 10 bases fitting TRBD2. This CDR3 region has 19 residues. The germline gives CDR1 SGHDN, CDR2 FVKESK. Trimming at V came to 4 bases and at J to 0 bases, leaving 13 bases not matched to a gene. CDR3 residues: CASSRLRTSGILSTDTQYF. CDR3 sequence (DNA): TGTGCCAGCAGCCGACTACGGACTAGCGGAATCCTTAGCACAGATACGCAGTATTTT.

This rearrangement joins TRBV19 to TRBJ2-3; D is ambiguous. The CDR3 has 14 residues. Per the germline V gene, CDR1 is LNHDA and CDR2 is SQIVND (reference sequence). With 5 bases removed from V and 1 base from J, the gap between germline ends came to 10 bases. In DNA, the CDR3 is TGTGCCAGTAGTGGGCAGACGGGCACAGATACGCAGTATTTT. Its translation: CASSGQTGTDTQYF.

This clone showed up just a few times. The rearrangement uses TRBV14 and TRBJ2-7, with D maybe TRBD2 (6 bases). There are 16 residues in the CDR3. Germline V gene lookup returns CDR1 SGHDN and CDR2 FVKESK. Deletions cut 1 base from V and 4 bases from J, with 17 bases between. The CDR3: CASSQGRSGYWYEQYF. The CDR3 DNA follows: TGTGCCAGCAGCCAAGGTCGGAGCGGGTACTGGTACGAGCAGTACTTC.

This clone has only a few counts. V usage is TRBV2 and J usage is TRBJ1-2; D not resolved. The V end was cut by 7 bases, the J end by 6 bases, with 12 bases between. Germline-derived CDR1 and CDR2 are SNHLY and FYNNEI. This CDR3 is 12 amino acids long. The chain's CDR3 is CASTLSGDGYTF. CDR3 DNA: TGTGCCAGCACTTTATCCGGGGATGGCTACACCTTC.

The rearrangement joins TRBV7-8 to TRBJ2-1, with TRBD2 matching 7 bases. J was trimmed by 8 bases and V by 5 bases; bases with no gene match: 12. The germline CDR1 and CDR2 sequences are SGHVS and FQNEAQ. This CDR3 comprises 15 residues. The DNA of the CDR3 is TGTGCCAGCAGCCCGATCCGGGAGGTTACCGATGAGCAGTTCTTC. Encoded protein: CASSPIREVTDEQFF.

The chain employs TRBV28 and TRBJ1-1; D ambiguous. CDR3 length equals 12 residues. With 6 bases removed from V and 7 bases from J, the gap between germline ends came to 12 bases. Germline V lookup: CDR1 MDHEN, CDR2 SYDVKM. The CDR3 region is CASSIPPGEAFF. The CDR3 DNA reads as TGTGCCAGCAGCATCCCACCCGGTGAAGCTTTCTTT. The complete variable domain, with remaining parts taken from reference TRBV28 and TRBJ1-1, reads DVKVTQSSRYLVKRTGEKVFLECVQDMDHENMFWYRQDPGLGLRLIYFSYDVKMKEKGDIPEGYSVSREKKERFSLILESASTNQTSMYLCASSIPPGEAFFGQGTRLTVV.

The chain is built from TRBV19 and TRBJ2-7; 9 positions agree with TRBD2. The CDR3 is 14 amino acids. The V gene end was trimmed by 5 bases and the J gene end by 4 bases; junction bases not matched to a gene: 6. Per the germline V gene, CDR1 is LNHDA and CDR2 is SQIVND (reference sequence). DNA for the CDR3: TGTGCCAGTAGTCCGGGACTAGCTAGGTACGAGCAGTACTTC. Protein: CASSPGLARYEQYF.

V usage is TRBV11-3 and J usage is TRBJ2-7, with D possibly being TRBD2 (5 bases). CDR3 length: 18 residues. Per the germline V gene, CDR1 is SGHNT and CDR2 is YENEEA. V lost 6 bases and J lost 0, with 24 bases in between. The CDR3 spells CASSPEREAVDRSYEQYF. The CDR3 DNA sequence: TGTGCCAGCAGTCCGGAGAGGGAAGCGGTGGATCGCTCCTACGAGCAGTACTTC.

In this sample, this clone turned up once. This CDR3 reads CASSPSTEQETQYF. CDR3 sequence (DNA): TGCGCCAGCAGCCCCTCAACCGAGCAAGAGACCCAGTACTTC. The chain is built from TRBV23-1 and TRBJ2-5, with no clear D. TRBV23-1 is known as an ORF, though its function is uncertain. The CDR3 consists of 14 residues. Trimming shortened V by 6 bases and J by 2 bases, and 13 bases separated the two germline ends.